This entry describes one TCR beta chain. Its antigen is as yet unknown. Only in-frame clones appear in the TCRdb table, and some are missing; sequencing was by immunoSEQ multiplex PCR. The table shows 95,000 to 150,000 clones, with about 90% occurring only once. This record comes from a study of T cell responses to AZD1222 COVID-19 vaccine. Overall study findings and caveats: Of the AZD1222 recipients, only 5 or 6 were seropositive at baseline.

Specimen: peripheral blood, collected on day 0 of AZD1222 vaccination. This clonotype originated in an adult in good health.

The CDR3: CASRGGGLTDTQYF. CDR3 nucleotide sequence: TGCGCCAGCAGAGGCGGGGGCCTCACAGATACGCAGTATTTT. The rearrangement joins TRBV5-1 to TRBJ2-3, with a tentative D call TRBD2 (7 bases). V gave up 5 bases and J gave up 2 bases, with 12 bases separating them. The CDR3 covers 14 residues. Germline CDR1 is SGHRS and CDR2 is YFSETQ.